The rows below give T cell receptor beta chains drawn from one sample of a study of identical twins. TCRdb used MiXCR to reprocess the 5' RACE reads, holding one entry per CDR3 protein. The sample has roughly 1.6 million distinct CDR3 sequences, about 32% seen once. The specimen sequenced was cord blood. The receptors derive from a newborn girl in good health. Both conserved end residues are part of each CDR3. D genes are given only for firm matches. Clone sizes are given selectively: once, few, many, or a class where the clone is expanded.

d_gene: -; j_gene: TRBJ2-3; abundance: few; v_gene: TRBV4-2; CDR3aa: CASSPAGLVGGDTQYF; CDR3nt: TGTGCCAGCAGCCCAGCCGGGCTAGTCGGGGGAGATACGCAGTATTTT
d_gene: TRBD1; j_gene: TRBJ2-7; abundance: -; v_gene: TRBV20-1; CDR3aa: CSALKGAAVYYEQYF; CDR3nt: TGCAGTGCTCTCAAGGGGGCAGCGGTTTACTACGAGCAGTACTTC
d_gene: TRBD1; j_gene: TRBJ1-2; abundance: -; v_gene: TRBV5-1; CDR3aa: CASATRTGDGYTF; CDR3nt: TGCGCCAGCGCCACGCGGACAGGGGACGGCTACACCTTC
d_gene: -; j_gene: TRBJ2-4; abundance: -; v_gene: TRBV5-4; CDR3aa: CACSWEGAPKNIQYF; CDR3nt: TGTGCCTGCAGCTGGGAGGGGGCTCCCAAAAACATTCAGTACTTC
d_gene: -; j_gene: TRBJ1-2; abundance: few; v_gene: TRBV18; CDR3aa: CASSPRRKAYGYTF; CDR3nt: TGTGCCAGCTCACCCCGGCGGAAGGCCTATGGCTACACCTTC
d_gene: -; j_gene: TRBJ2-4; abundance: -; v_gene: TRBV7-2; CDR3aa: CANSFRVAKNIQYF; CDR3nt: TGTGCCAACAGCTTTAGGGTAGCCAAAAACATTCAGTACTTC
d_gene: TRBD2; j_gene: TRBJ2-5; abundance: few; v_gene: TRBV2; CDR3aa: CASSERGLASRVDETQYF; CDR3nt: TGTGCCAGCAGTGAAAGGGGACTAGCGTCAAGAGTTGACGAGACCCAGTACTTC
d_gene: TRBD2; j_gene: TRBJ2-1; abundance: -; v_gene: TRBV2; CDR3aa: CASSTGTSLYNEQFF; CDR3nt: TGTGCCAGCAGTACCGGGACTAGCCTTTACAATGAGCAGTTCTTC
d_gene: -; j_gene: TRBJ2-7; abundance: -; v_gene: TRBV10-3; CDR3aa: CAISESKGRGDERYF; CDR3nt: TGTGCCATCAGTGAGTCCAAGGGTAGGGGTGACGAGCGGTACTTC
d_gene: -; j_gene: TRBJ2-1; abundance: -; v_gene: TRBV2; CDR3aa: CASSEIGSSYNEQFF; CDR3nt: TGTGCCAGCAGTGAGATCGGAAGCTCCTACAATGAGCAGTTCTTC
d_gene: TRBD1; j_gene: TRBJ1-1; abundance: -; v_gene: TRBV15; CDR3aa: CATFKGAPMNTEAFF; CDR3nt: TGTGCCACTTTTAAGGGGGCTCCCATGAACACTGAAGCTTTCTTT
d_gene: TRBD1; j_gene: TRBJ1-2; abundance: once; v_gene: TRBV7-2; CDR3aa: CASSLDWTGSGYTF; CDR3nt: TGTGCCAGCAGCTTAGACTGGACAGGGTCTGGCTACACCTTC
d_gene: TRBD1; j_gene: TRBJ1-4; abundance: few; v_gene: TRBV25-1; CDR3aa: CASSELDRPNEKLFF; CDR3nt: TGTGCCAGCAGTGAATTGGACAGGCCTAATGAAAAACTGTTTTTT
d_gene: -; j_gene: TRBJ1-2; abundance: -; v_gene: TRBV7-6; CDR3aa: CASSLARGAHGYTF; CDR3nt: TGTGCCAGCAGCTTAGCCCGGGGGGCCCATGGCTACACCTTC
d_gene: -; j_gene: TRBJ2-7; abundance: -; v_gene: TRBV6-5; CDR3aa: CASSYSKSVGTYEQYF; CDR3nt: TGTGCCAGCAGTTACTCGAAGTCGGTCGGTACCTACGAGCAGTACTTC
d_gene: TRBD2; j_gene: TRBJ2-1; abundance: -; v_gene: TRBV11-3; CDR3aa: CASSSRTSGIADEQFF; CDR3nt: TGTGCCAGCAGCTCAAGGACTAGCGGGATCGCCGATGAGCAGTTCTTC
d_gene: TRBD2; j_gene: TRBJ2-5; abundance: -; v_gene: TRBV20-1; CDR3aa: CSARGRTSGRTLQTQYF; CDR3nt: TGCAGTGCTAGAGGCAGAACTAGCGGGAGGACACTTCAGACCCAGTACTTC
d_gene: -; j_gene: TRBJ1-5; abundance: few; v_gene: TRBV27; CDR3aa: CASSLLGSSNQPQHF; CDR3nt: TGTGCCAGCAGTTTATTAGGTAGTAGCAATCAGCCCCAGCATTTT
d_gene: -; j_gene: TRBJ1-5; abundance: few; v_gene: TRBV5-1; CDR3aa: CASSLGESNSNQPQHF; CDR3nt: TGCGCCAGCAGCTTGGGGGAGAGCAATAGCAATCAGCCCCAGCATTTT
d_gene: -; j_gene: TRBJ1-3; abundance: -; v_gene: TRBV25-1; CDR3aa: CASSESGTAGNTIYF; CDR3nt: TGTGCCAGCAGTGAATCCGGGACGGCTGGAAACACCATATATTTT
d_gene: TRBD2; j_gene: TRBJ2-1; abundance: -; v_gene: TRBV29-1; CDR3aa: CSVEGVAGVNEQFF; CDR3nt: TGCAGCGTTGAAGGAGTAGCGGGGGTAAATGAGCAGTTCTTC
d_gene: -; j_gene: TRBJ1-1; abundance: -; v_gene: TRBV5-8; CDR3aa: CASSPVRGKNTEAFF; CDR3nt: TGTGCCAGCAGCCCCGTGCGGGGCAAGAACACTGAAGCTTTCTTT
d_gene: TRBD2; j_gene: TRBJ2-3; abundance: -; v_gene: TRBV3-1; CDR3aa: CASSPAPGRGGTDTQYF; CDR3nt: TGTGCCAGCAGCCCCGCCCCGGGGCGGGGGGGCACAGATACGCAGTATTTT
d_gene: -; j_gene: TRBJ1-5; abundance: -; v_gene: TRBV6-1; CDR3aa: CASSPPPDRPKSNQPQHF; CDR3nt: TGTGCCAGCAGTCCCCCCCCGGACAGACCTAAAAGCAATCAGCCCCAGCATTTT
d_gene: TRBD2; j_gene: TRBJ2-3; abundance: few; v_gene: TRBV29-1; CDR3aa: CSVRAGVRTDTQYF; CDR3nt: TGCAGCGTTAGGGCGGGAGTAAGGACAGATACGCAGTATTTT
d_gene: -; j_gene: TRBJ2-4; abundance: -; v_gene: TRBV4-2; CDR3aa: CASSQARGGDLVPVYNEQYF; CDR3nt: TGTGCCAGCAGCCAAGCTCGAGGGGGGGACCTTGTCCCAGTATACAATGAGCAGTACTTC